The clone carrying this TCR beta chain occurred a few times. This entry belongs to a study of shared T cell receptors in the human thymus. Sequencing was performed with immunoSEQ multiplex PCR; in TCRdb, only in-frame clones are kept and a portion is missing. The data hold approximately 730,000 clones, with approximately 85% observed a single time. This CDR3 spans 17 amino acids. Germline loops: CDR1 LNHDA, CDR2 SQIVND (reference sequence). V lost 3 bases to trimming and J lost 1 base, with 18 bases between them. These data are also associated with another study on human thymus T cells. As that report states: All donors were healthy Finnish infants who were undergoing corrective surgery to treat congenital heart defects. Corrective heart surgery yielded resections, and these provided the thymus tissue. Apparent skewing of V and J gene usage characterized both thymic and blood repertoires. In unrelated individuals, thymic repertoires overlapped highly, according to related research.

The sequenced sample consisted of thymocytes. The chain is built from TRBV19 and TRBJ1-2; no clear D. This TCR derives from a girl in the first two years of life with a congenital heart defect. In nucleotides, the CDR3 is TGTGCCAGTAGTATGGGCGACTATGCACGTATTAACTATGGCTACACCTTC. Its protein is CASSMGDYARINYGYTF. Full variable domain (outside the CDR3, taken from reference TRBV19 and TRBJ1-2): DGGITQSPKYLFRKEGQNVTLSCEQNLNHDAMYWYRQDPGQGLRLIYYSQIVNDFQKGDIAEGYSVSREKKESFPLTVTSAQKNPTAFYLCASSMGDYARINYGYTFGSGTRLTVV.